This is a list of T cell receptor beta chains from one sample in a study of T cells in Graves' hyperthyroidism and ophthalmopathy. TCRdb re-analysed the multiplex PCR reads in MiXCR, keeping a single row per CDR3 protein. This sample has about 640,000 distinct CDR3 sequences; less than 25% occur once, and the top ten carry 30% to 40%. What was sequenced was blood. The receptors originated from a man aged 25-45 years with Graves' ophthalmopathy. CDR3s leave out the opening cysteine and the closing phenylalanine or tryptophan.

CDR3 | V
ASSLFGDSVYNSPLH | TRBV28
ASSYSGMAGGEQY | TRBV27
ASSTRGTQY | TRBV12-3/TRBV12-4
ASSAGGFTFADTQY | TRBV9
SVGAGGPRVGTQY | TRBV29-1
ASSLAIEQY | TRBV12-3/TRBV12-4
ASFTSGSGKDEQF | TRBV28
ASSYWAPGDNSPLH | TRBV6-5
ASSLRTGAQETQY | TRBV7-7
ATSDSTGWDQPQH | TRBV24-1
ASSVEGTAGQETQY | TRBV9
ASSPGTGAGTDTQY | TRBV5-1
ASRKAGTDYEQY | TRBV3-1
ASSLNEGGAGELF | TRBV7-2
AWSSPILVAGGSYNEQF | TRBV30
ASSSSGTGANSPLH | TRBV12-3/TRBV12-4
ASSFGLDQSYEQY | TRBV6-2/TRBV6-3
ASSPTGGRNEQF | TRBV28
ASSENAGGPYEQY | TRBV6-2/TRBV6-3
ASSQLGGGRVGTDTQY | TRBV3-1
AWSTGYQPQH | TRBV30
ASSLGDSAYNEQF | TRBV7-3
ASSQGAGIADEQY | TRBV4-1
ASSPPARGVNVLT | TRBV18
ASRQTSYEQY | TRBV6-1
SAARPYGHLEEQF | TRBV20-1
ASSSRGFGAVQETQY | TRBV7-9
ASSPLGYEQY | TRBV12-3/TRBV12-4
ASSFTRQGRKRETQY | TRBV6-5
ASGFQQGGSPLH | TRBV27
ASSLVEQDGGYT | TRBV5-6
ASTTDRGAF | TRBV19
ASSPLTRTLNTEAF | TRBV5-5
ASSLSYTYEQY | TRBV28
ASSLVVGGINEQF | TRBV5-1
SASNSPIDEQY | TRBV20-1
ASSTTEGPFGELF | TRBV9
SVSVGATGNTEAF | TRBV29-1
ASSLLPSGRDTYNEQF | TRBV5-1
AIRGQGNTEAF | TRBV10-3
ASSLAGLAGLTYEQY | TRBV7-2
ASRYRDRGMNTEAF | TRBV5-5
ATSDWMDYGYT | TRBV24-1